This is a list of T cell receptor beta chains from one sample in a study of OX40 agonist ivuxolimab in advanced cancers. This table comes from immunoSEQ multiplex PCR, and its TCRdb copy is limited to in-frame clones, with some not included. The sample lists fewer than 20,000 clones; 79% were seen once. Material: CD4+ or CD8+ T cells sorted from blood, obtained in a trial of the OX40 agonist ivuxolimab. All receptors come from an adult with an advanced solid tumor such as melanoma, head and neck, liver or kidney cancer. CDR3s include the opening cysteine and the closing phenylalanine or tryptophan. The D gene is left open where the match is weak. Only part of the rows carry a size: once, few, many, or a class if the clone is expanded.

D | size | J | V | DNA | CDR3
TRBD2 | - | TRBJ2-5 | TRBV6-4 | TGTGCCAGCAGTGAGAACAGCGGGGGCCTCCAAGAGACCCAGTACTTC | CASSENSGGLQETQYF
- | - | TRBJ2-2 | TRBV4-1 | TGCGCCAGCAGCCACCGGTTCCCAGCTGGCGACACCGGGGAGCTGTTTTTT | CASSHRFPAGDTGELFF
TRBD1 | - | TRBJ2-7 | TRBV7-9 | TGTGCCAGCACCACCGGGACAGCCCTCTACGAGCAGTACTTC | CASTTGTALYEQYF
TRBD2 | - | TRBJ2-1 | TRBV7-6 | TGTGCCAGCAGCTTAGGTCCAGGAGCGGGGGGGCCGTTGAATGAGCAGTTCTTC | CASSLGPGAGGPLNEQFF
- | - | TRBJ1-1 | TRBV29-1 | TGCAGCGTTGAAGATGAGACGAGGGGGACTGAAGCTTTCTTT | CSVEDETRGTEAFF
TRBD1 | - | TRBJ2-7 | TRBV29-1 | TGCAGCGTTACAGGGGGCATTTACTCCTACGAGCAGTACTTC | CSVTGGIYSYEQYF
- | - | TRBJ1-6 | TRBV18 | TGTGCCAGCTCACCACGCAGTGACCCTGGAGGTTCACCCCTCCACTTT | CASSPRSDPGGSPLHF
- | - | TRBJ2-1 | TRBV4-3 | TGCGCCAGCAGCCAAGACAGGTCCTACAATGAGCAGTTCTTC | CASSQDRSYNEQFF
- | - | TRBJ1-4 | TRBV9 | TGTGCCAGCAGCGTAGAAGACTACTCTGAAAAACTGTTTTTT | CASSVEDYSEKLFF
- | - | TRBJ1-5 | TRBV19 | TGTGCCAGTAGTATCCCTACAAGTCAGCCCCAGCATTTT | CASSIPTSQPQHF
- | - | TRBJ2-1 | TRBV5-6 | TGTGCCAGCAGCTTGGGGGCAGGCAACAATGAGCAGTTCTTC | CASSLGAGNNEQFF
- | - | TRBJ1-1 | TRBV7-8 | TGTGCCAGCAGCATAAACACTGAAGCTTTCTTT | CASSINTEAFF
- | - | TRBJ1-2 | TRBV29-1 | TGCAGCGTTGAAGGTACTGACAGGTATAACTATGGCTACACCTTC | CSVEGTDRYNYGYTF
TRBD1 | - | TRBJ1-5 | TRBV6-5 | TGTGCCAGCAGTTATACTGACAGGGAAAGGCAGCCCCAGCATTTT | CASSYTDRERQPQHF
TRBD1 | - | TRBJ1-2 | TRBV7-8 | TGTGCCAGCAGCTTAGGGCACAGGGGGGAGTTAAACTACTATGGCTACACCTTC | CASSLGHRGELNYYGYTF
- | - | TRBJ2-5 | TRBV19 | TGTGCCAGTAGTAGCCCGGGATGGGAGACCCAGTACTTC | CASSSPGWETQYF
- | - | TRBJ1-2 | TRBV7-3 | TGTGCCAGCAGCTTAAACGGAAATGGCTACACCTTC | CASSLNGNGYTF
- | - | TRBJ2-7 | TRBV7-9 | TGTGCCAGCAGCGAAGGCAGGGGCCCCTACGAGCAGTACTTC | CASSEGRGPYEQYF
TRBD2 | - | TRBJ2-5 | TRBV19 | TGTGCCAGTAGTACCCACCTCCGGACTAGCGACCAAGAGACCCAGTACTTC | CASSTHLRTSDQETQYF
- | - | TRBJ2-1 | TRBV14 | TGTGCCAGCAGCCCACCGACTGGCATCCTCTTTAGCAATGAGCAGTTCTTC | CASSPPTGILFSNEQFF
TRBD1 | - | TRBJ1-3 | TRBV4-1 | TGCGCCAGCAGCCAAGGGATAAGACAGGGATACACCCTCTCTGGAAACACCATATATTTT | CASSQGIRQGYTLSGNTIYF
TRBD2 | few | TRBJ2-7 | TRBV27 | TGTGCCAGCAGTTCTGAGATCGGCACTAGCGGCTACGAGCAGTACTTC | CASSSEIGTSGYEQYF
TRBD1 | - | TRBJ1-5 | TRBV18 | TGTGCCAGCTCGACAGGGTGGGGGGACCAGCATTTT | CASSTGWGDQHF
- | few | TRBJ1-1 | TRBV29-1 | TGCAGCGTTGAAGGGCAGTATAGTTTCATGAACACTGAAGCTTTCTTT | CSVEGQYSFMNTEAFF
- | - | TRBJ2-7 | TRBV7-9 | TGTGCCAGCAGCAGGGGGACCTTATACGAGCAGTACTTC | CASSRGTLYEQYF
- | - | TRBJ1-2 | TRBV4-1 | TGCGCCAGCAGCCACCCCTCGCCCGGGCCGGGCTACACCTTC | CASSHPSPGPGYTF
TRBD1 | few | TRBJ1-6 | TRBV28 | TGTGCCAGCAGTTTCCGAGACAGGGGGTCCTATAATTCACCCCTCCACTTT | CASSFRDRGSYNSPLHF
TRBD1 | - | TRBJ2-7 | TRBV29-1 | TGCAGCGTTGACTCGGGACAGGAGTCCTACGAGCAGTACTTC | CSVDSGQESYEQYF
- | - | TRBJ1-1 | TRBV7-9 | TGTGCCAGCAGCCTAGGGGCCGGAGTGAACACTGAAGCTTTCTTT | CASSLGAGVNTEAFF
- | - | TRBJ1-5 | TRBV7-9 | TGTGCCAGCAGCATAACAGGGATTAGCAATCAGCCCCAGCATTTT | CASSITGISNQPQHF